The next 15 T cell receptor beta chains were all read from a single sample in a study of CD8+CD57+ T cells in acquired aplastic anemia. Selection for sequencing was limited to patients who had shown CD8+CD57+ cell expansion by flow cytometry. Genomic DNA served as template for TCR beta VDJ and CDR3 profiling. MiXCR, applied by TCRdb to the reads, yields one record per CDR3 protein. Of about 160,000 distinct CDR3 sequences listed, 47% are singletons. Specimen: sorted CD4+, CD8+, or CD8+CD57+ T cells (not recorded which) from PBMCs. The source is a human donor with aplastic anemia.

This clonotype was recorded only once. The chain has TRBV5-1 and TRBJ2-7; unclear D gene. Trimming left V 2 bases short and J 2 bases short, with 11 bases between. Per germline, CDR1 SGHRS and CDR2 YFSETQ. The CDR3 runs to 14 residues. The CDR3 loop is CASSFGIATYEQYF. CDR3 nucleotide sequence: TGCGCCAGCAGCTTCGGAATCGCCACCTACGAGCAGTACTTC.

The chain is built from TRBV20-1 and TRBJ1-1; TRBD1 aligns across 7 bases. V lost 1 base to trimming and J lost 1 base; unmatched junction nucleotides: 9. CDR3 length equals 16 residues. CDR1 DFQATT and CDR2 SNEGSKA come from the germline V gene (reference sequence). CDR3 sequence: CSARGFGTARNTEAFF. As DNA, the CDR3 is TGCAGTGCTAGAGGATTTGGGACAGCAAGGAACACTGAAGCTTTCTTT.

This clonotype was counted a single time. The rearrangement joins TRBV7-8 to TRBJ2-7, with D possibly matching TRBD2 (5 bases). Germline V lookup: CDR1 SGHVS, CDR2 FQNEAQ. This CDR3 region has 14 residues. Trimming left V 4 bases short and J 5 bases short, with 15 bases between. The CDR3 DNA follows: TGTGCCAGCAGCTCGGTTCCCAAGAGGGACGAGCAGTACTTC. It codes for CASSSVPKRDEQYF.

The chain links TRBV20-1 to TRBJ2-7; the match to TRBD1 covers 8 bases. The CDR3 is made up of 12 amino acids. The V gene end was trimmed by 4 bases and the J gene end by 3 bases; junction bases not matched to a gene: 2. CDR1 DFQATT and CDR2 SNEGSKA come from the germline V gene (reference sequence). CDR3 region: CSATGQGYEQYF. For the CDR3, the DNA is TGCAGTGCTACCGGACAGGGCTACGAGCAGTACTTC.

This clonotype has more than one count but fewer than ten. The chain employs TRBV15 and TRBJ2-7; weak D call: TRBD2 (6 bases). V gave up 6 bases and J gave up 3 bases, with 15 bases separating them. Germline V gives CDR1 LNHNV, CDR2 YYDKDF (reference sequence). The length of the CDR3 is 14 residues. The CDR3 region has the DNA TGTGCCACCAGGTTAGGGACGCGGGGCTACGAGCAGTACTTC. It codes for CATRLGTRGYEQYF.

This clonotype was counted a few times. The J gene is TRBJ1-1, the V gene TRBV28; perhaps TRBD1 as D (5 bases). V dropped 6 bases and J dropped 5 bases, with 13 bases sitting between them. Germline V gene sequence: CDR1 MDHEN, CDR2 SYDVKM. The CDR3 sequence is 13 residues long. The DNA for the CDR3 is TGTGCCAGCAGCACGACAGAGGAAACTGAAGCTTTCTTT. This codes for CASSTTEETEAFF.

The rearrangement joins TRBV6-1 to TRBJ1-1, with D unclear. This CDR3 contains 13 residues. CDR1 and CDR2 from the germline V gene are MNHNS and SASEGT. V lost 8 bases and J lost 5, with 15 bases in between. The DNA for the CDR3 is TGTGCCAGCCTAAGTCCCGCTCGAACTGAAGCTTTCTTT. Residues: CASLSPARTEAFF.

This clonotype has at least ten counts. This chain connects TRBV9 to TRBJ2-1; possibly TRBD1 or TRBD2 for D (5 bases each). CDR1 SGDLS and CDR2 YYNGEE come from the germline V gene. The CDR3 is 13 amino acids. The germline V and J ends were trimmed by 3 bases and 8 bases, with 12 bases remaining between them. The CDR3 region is CASSALGAYEQFF. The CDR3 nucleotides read TGTGCCAGCAGCGCGCTCGGGGCGTATGAGCAGTTCTTC.

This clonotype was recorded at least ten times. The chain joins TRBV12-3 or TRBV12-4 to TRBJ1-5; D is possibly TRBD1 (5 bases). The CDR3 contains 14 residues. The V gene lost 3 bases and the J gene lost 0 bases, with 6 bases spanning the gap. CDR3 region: CASSFRASNQPQHF. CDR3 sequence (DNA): TGTGCCAGCAGTTTCAGGGCTAGCAATCAGCCCCAGCATTTT.

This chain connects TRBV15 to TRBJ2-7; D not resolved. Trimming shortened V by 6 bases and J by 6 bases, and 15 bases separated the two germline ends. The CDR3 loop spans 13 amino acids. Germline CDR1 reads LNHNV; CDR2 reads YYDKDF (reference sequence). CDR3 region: CATRDVLGFEQYF. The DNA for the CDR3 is TGTGCCACCAGGGACGTTCTGGGTTTCGAGCAGTACTTC.

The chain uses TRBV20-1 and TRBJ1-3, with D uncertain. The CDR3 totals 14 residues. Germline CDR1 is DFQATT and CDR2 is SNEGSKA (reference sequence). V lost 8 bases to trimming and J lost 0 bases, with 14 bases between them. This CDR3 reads CSTQAASSGNTIYF. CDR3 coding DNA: TGCAGTACTCAAGCGGCGAGCTCTGGAAACACCATATATTTT.

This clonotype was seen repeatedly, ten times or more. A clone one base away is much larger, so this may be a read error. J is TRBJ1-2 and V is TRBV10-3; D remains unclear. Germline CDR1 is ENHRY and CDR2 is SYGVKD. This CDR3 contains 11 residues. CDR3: CASSPDYSYTF. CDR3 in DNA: TGTGCCTCCTCGCCGGACTATAGCTACACCTTC.

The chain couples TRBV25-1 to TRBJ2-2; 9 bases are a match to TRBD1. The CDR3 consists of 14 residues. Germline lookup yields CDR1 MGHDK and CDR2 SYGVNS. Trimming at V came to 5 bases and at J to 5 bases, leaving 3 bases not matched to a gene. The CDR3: CASSPGTGTGELFF. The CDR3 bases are TGTGCCAGCAGTCCCGGGACAGGGACCGGGGAGCTGTTTTTT.

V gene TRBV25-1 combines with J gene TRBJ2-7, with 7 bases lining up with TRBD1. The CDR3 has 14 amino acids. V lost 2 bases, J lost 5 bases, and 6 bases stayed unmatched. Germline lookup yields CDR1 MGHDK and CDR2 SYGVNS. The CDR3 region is CASSEVRGSDEQYF. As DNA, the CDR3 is TGTGCCAGCAGTGAAGTCAGGGGGTCCGACGAGCAGTACTTC.

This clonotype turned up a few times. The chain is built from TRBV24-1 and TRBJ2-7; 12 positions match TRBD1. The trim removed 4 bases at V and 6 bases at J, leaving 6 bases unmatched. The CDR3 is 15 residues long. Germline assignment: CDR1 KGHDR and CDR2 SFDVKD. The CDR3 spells CATSDTGTGGLEQYF. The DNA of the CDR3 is TGTGCCACCAGTGACACCGGGACAGGGGGCCTCGAGCAGTACTTC.